What follows are 25 T cell receptor beta chains derived from one specimen sequenced in a study of metastatic and nonmetastatic thyroid tumors. Prior to thyroid surgery, none of the patients had received any treatment. TCRdb used MiXCR to call clones anew from the PCR reads. This table has 15,000 to 25,000 clones, 22% appearing once. The specimen sequenced was tumor tissue. The source is a male donor with papillary thyroid cancer or a benign thyroid nodule (not recorded which). Some clones in this sample may be carry-over from other donors' samples.

This clone was counted ten times or more. This rearrangement joins TRBV20-1 to TRBJ2-5; TRBD2 agrees at 8 bases. In germline, CDR1 is DFQATT, CDR2 SNEGSKA (reference sequence). Trimming removed 4 bases from V and 4 bases from J; junction bases left unmatched: 14. The CDR3 is made up of 16 amino acids. The CDR3 DNA is TGCAGTGCTAATAAAGTCGGGAGGGCCATAAGAGAGACCCAGTACTTC. Translated, it gives CSANKVGRAIRETQYF.

On this clone itself: This may stem from a read error, because a much larger clone lies one nucleotide away. J is TRBJ1-4 and V is TRBV6-2 or TRBV6-3; D gene uncertain. The CDR3 loop spans 11 amino acids. Germline CDR1 MNHEY, CDR2 SVGEGT. The CDR3 DNA follows: TGTGCCAGCAGGTCGGGCGAAAAACTGGTTTTT. Translated: CASRSGEKLVF.

This clone has a count of ten or more. The V call is TRBV29-1, the J call TRBJ2-1, with a possible D match to TRBD1 (5 bases). The CDR3 loop spans 10 amino acids. Germline loops: CDR1 SQVTM, CDR2 ANQGSEA. V lost 6 bases, J lost 9 bases, and 9 bases lay in between. For the CDR3, the DNA is TGCAGCGTCCAGGGCAGTGAGCAGTTCTTC. Encoded protein: CSVQGSEQFF.

The CDR3 loop reads CASSLARGSGNTIYF. The CDR3, as DNA: TGTGCCAGCAGCTTAGCCAGGGGGTCTGGAAACACCATATATTTT. V and J are TRBV7-8 and TRBJ1-3, with TRBD1 matching 7 bases. V shed 0 bases, J shed 1 base, and the junction held 0 bases outside the gene matches. Germline CDR1 is SGHVS and CDR2 is FQNEAQ. The CDR3 totals 15 residues.

By sample fraction, this clone is medium-sized. This chain uses TRBV20-1 with TRBJ2-7; 15 nucleotides match TRBD2. With V trimmed by 2 bases and J by 0 bases, 8 bases remained unmatched. CDR1 is DFQATT and CDR2 is SNEGSKA in the germline V gene (reference sequence). This CDR3 is 18 amino acids long. CDR3 region: CSARRGLAGGPSSYEQYF. CDR3 DNA: TGCAGTGCTAGAAGAGGACTAGCGGGAGGGCCCAGCTCCTACGAGCAGTACTTC.

V gene TRBV5-1 combines with J gene TRBJ2-2; 7 nucleotides match TRBD1. V lost 4 bases and J lost 3; bases outside the gene matches: 6. The CDR3 runs to 15 residues. CDR1 is SGHRS, CDR2 YFSETQ, per germline. The CDR3 DNA is TGCGCCAGCAGCCTGGGACAGTTCTACACCGGGGAGCTGTTTTTT. Protein sequence: CASSLGQFYTGELFF.

By share, this clone ranks as medium-sized. The chain joins TRBV6-6 to TRBJ2-1, with 13 nucleotides matching TRBD2. The ends lost 2 bases at V and 8 bases at J; junction bases unmatched: 6. CDR3 length: 16 residues. Per germline, CDR1 MNHNY and CDR2 SVGAGI (reference sequence). The CDR3 here is CASSYGGLAGMDEQFF. The CDR3, as DNA: TGTGCCAGCAGTTACGGGGGACTAGCGGGAATGGATGAGCAGTTCTTC.

This clone showed up just once. The chain combines TRBV30 with TRBJ2-7, with TRBD2 identical over 14 bases. Trimming at V came to 4 bases and at J to 13 bases, leaving 15 bases not matched to a gene. Germline values: CDR1 GTSNPN, CDR2 SVGIG (reference sequence). The CDR3 has 15 amino acids. The CDR3 protein is CAWTTGLAGVGDHYF. Written as DNA, the CDR3 is TGTGCCTGGACTACGGGACTAGCGGGAGTAGGCGACCATTACTTC. Looking up the rest from reference TRBV30 and TRBJ2-7 gives the full variable domain: SQTIHQWPATLVQPVGSPLSLECTVEGTSNPNLYWYRQAAGRGLQLLFYSVGIGQISSEVPQNLSASRPQDRQFILSSKKLLLSDSGFYLCAWTTGLAGVGDHYFGPGTRLTVT.

In its sample, this clone was seen many times. This rearrangement joins TRBV29-1 to TRBJ1-5, with D maybe TRBD1 (5 bases). Germline V gene data show CDR1 as SQVTM and CDR2 as ANQGSEA. The V and J ends lost 6 bases and 7 bases respectively, with 19 bases between them. This CDR3 has 14 residues. The DNA of the CDR3 is TGCAGCGTCGCTTCGACGGGGGTAGGGCAGCCCCAGCATTTT. Amino acid sequence: CSVASTGVGQPQHF.

By frequency in the sample, this clone is medium-sized. The chain employs TRBV7-2 and TRBJ2-7; 13 nucleotides agree with TRBD2. CDR3 length: 15 residues. V gave up 4 bases and J gave up 1 base; unmatched junction bases: 1. Germline V gene lookup returns CDR1 SGHTA and CDR2 FQGNSA. CDR3 in DNA: TGTGCCAGCAGCTGGACTAGCGGGAGATCCTACGAGCAGTACTTC. This gives the protein CASSWTSGRSYEQYF.

This clone was counted many times. This chain uses TRBV7-2 with TRBJ2-5, with D possibly matching TRBD2 (5 bases). The CDR3 length is 14 residues. Trimming shortened V by 5 bases and J by 2 bases, and 12 bases separated the two germline ends. In germline, CDR1 is SGHTA, CDR2 FQGNSA. CDR3 in amino acids: CASSAGLPQETQYF. CDR3 DNA sequence: TGTGCCAGCAGCGCGGGCCTTCCTCAAGAGACCCAGTACTTC.

This clone was counted at least ten times. V usage is TRBV9 and J usage is TRBJ1-4; D might be TRBD1 (5 bases). CDR1 is SGDLS and CDR2 is YYNGEE in the germline V gene. The CDR3 runs 15 residues. V was shortened by 3 bases and J by 4 bases, with 13 bases between the two germline ends. The CDR3 DNA reads as TGTGCCAGCAGCGGAGAAGGCAGGGATAATGAAAAACTGTTTTTT. This encodes CASSGEGRDNEKLFF.

This clone was detected only a few times. Possible read error: a much larger clone is one base away. The sample has other DNA sequences that encode this CDR3 too. The J gene is TRBJ2-3, the V gene TRBV7-9; D unresolved. This CDR3 is built from 14 residues. The germline gives CDR1 SEHNR, CDR2 FQNEAQ (reference sequence). The CDR3 nucleotides read TGTGCCAGCGGCCCTGGTGTTAGCACAGATACACAGTATTTT. Translated, it gives CASGPGVSTDTQYF.

This clone is labeled as medium-sized. The genes are TRBV27 and TRBJ2-7; the D gene is possibly TRBD2 (5 bases). CDR1 is MNHEY, CDR2 SMNVEV, per germline (reference sequence). Trimming cost V 3 bases and J 1 base, with 10 bases left between them. This CDR3 comprises 14 residues. The CDR3 region has the DNA TGTGCCAGCAGTTTTACCAAGCGGTCCTACGAGCAGTACTTC. Residues: CASSFTKRSYEQYF.

This clone has a count of ten or more. The chain is built from TRBV4-1 and TRBJ2-1, with TRBD2 matching 11 bases. V dropped 1 base and J dropped 2; count of bases not matched to a gene: 10. The germline V gene has CDR1 MGHRA and CDR2 YSYEKL. This CDR3 contains 19 residues. CDR3 amino acids: CASSQGVAGGSIAYNEQFF. In nucleotides, the CDR3 is TGCGCCAGCAGCCAAGGAGTAGCGGGAGGGTCAATAGCCTACAATGAGCAGTTCTTC.

The chain joins TRBV5-8 to TRBJ2-5; TRBD1 aligns across 7 bases. The CDR3 extends over 13 amino acids. Germline V gives CDR1 SGHTS, CDR2 YDEGEE. The ends lost 4 bases at V and 5 bases at J; junction bases unmatched: 5. CDR3 sequence: CASSPGQAETQYF. The CDR3 bases are TGTGCCAGCAGCCCCGGACAGGCGGAGACCCAGTACTTC.

The chain combines TRBV11-2 with TRBJ2-7; TRBD2 matches 10 bases. The germline CDR1 and CDR2 sequences are SGHAT and FQNNGV. This CDR3 is 18 amino acids long. Trimming removed 1 base from V and 3 bases from J; junction bases left unmatched: 12. The CDR3 loop is CASSLGSTSGMVYYEQYF. As DNA, the CDR3 is TGTGCCAGCAGCTTAGGGTCCACTAGCGGGATGGTCTACTACGAGCAGTACTTC.

This clone appeared many times. The sample holds other DNA sequences that translate to the same CDR3. CDR3 sequence: CASSSPTPGANEQFF. The CDR3 DNA reads TGTGCCAGCAGTTCGCCAACGCCAGGGGCCAATGAGCAGTTCTTC. The gene calls are TRBV28 and TRBJ2-1; the D gene is possibly TRBD1 (6 bases). V lost 4 bases, J lost 6 bases, and 16 bases lay in between. CDR3 length: 15 amino acids. In germline, CDR1 is MDHEN, CDR2 SYDVKM.

A few counts support this clone. V and J are TRBV19 and TRBJ2-7; a possible D gene is TRBD1 (5 bases). The germline V gene has CDR1 LNHDA and CDR2 SQIVND (reference sequence). The CDR3 extends over 12 amino acids. V was cut by 5 bases and J by 4 bases, with 9 bases left in between. Here the CDR3 DNA reads TGTGCCAGTAGTGACAGAAGGTACGAGCAGTACTTC. Amino acid sequence: CASSDRRYEQYF.

By frequency in the sample, this clone is medium-sized. The J gene is TRBJ2-7, the V gene TRBV2; the D gene is possibly TRBD1 (6 bases). The V end was cut by 0 bases, the J end by 4 bases, with 7 bases between. The CDR3 sequence is 13 residues long. Germline assignment: CDR1 SNHLY and CDR2 FYNNEI. The CDR3, as DNA: TGTGCCAGCAGTGAAGCCAGGGGTTACGAGCAGTACTTC. Translated, it gives CASSEARGYEQYF.

This clone was seen many times. The rearrangement links TRBV5-1 to TRBJ2-1; D gene ambiguous. The germline V gene has CDR1 SGHRS and CDR2 YFSETQ. CDR3 length: 13 residues. Trimming took off 2 bases at V and 6 bases at J, with 9 bases between the two ends. The CDR3 protein is CASSFVGVNEQFF. DNA of the CDR3: TGCGCCAGCAGCTTTGTGGGCGTCAATGAGCAGTTCTTC.

J is TRBJ1-1 and V is TRBV28, with D tentatively TRBD1 (5 bases). The CDR3 is 14 amino acids. Germline-derived CDR1 and CDR2 are MDHEN and SYDVKM. Trimming took off 8 bases at V and 10 bases at J, with 23 bases between the two ends. This CDR3 reads CASSPTATSAAAFF. CDR3 DNA sequence: TGTGCCAGCTCCCCGACAGCGACTTCCGCTGCAGCTTTCTTT. Filled out from reference TRBV28 and TRBJ1-1, the complete variable domain reads DVKVTQSSRYLVKRTGEKVFLECVQDMDHENMFWYRQDPGLGLRLIYFSYDVKMKEKGDIPEGYSVSREKKERFSLILESASTNQTSMYLCASSPTATSAAAFFGQGTRLTVV.

This clone was observed many times. Relative to the germline gene, one junction end is altered; a read error may explain this. This chain links TRBV6-1 with TRBJ1-1; possibly TRBD1 for D (5 bases). Germline assignment: CDR1 MNHNS and CDR2 SASEGT. This CDR3 is 13 amino acids long. CDR3: CASSEAGHTEAFF. CDR3 nucleotide sequence: TGTGCCAGCAGCGAAGCAGGGCACACTGAAGCTTTCTTT.

Within the sample, this clone is medium-sized. The CDR3 nucleotides read TGTGCCACCTCTAATCTAGCGGGAGGGCCTAGGAATGAGCAGTTCTTC. Its protein is CATSNLAGGPRNEQFF. V is TRBV6-1 and J is TRBJ2-1, with 12 bases aligning to TRBD2. This CDR3 region has 16 residues. J gave up 7 bases and V 10 bases, and 14 bases lay outside the gene matches. CDR1 and CDR2 from the germline V gene are MNHNS and SASEGT.

This clone is medium-sized. The rearrangement links TRBV6-2 or TRBV6-3 to TRBJ1-2; possible D gene TRBD1, 6 bases. This CDR3 has 15 residues. V shed 2 bases and J shed 4 bases, with 14 bases lying between them. Germline CDR1 reads MNHEY; CDR2 reads SVGEGT. In nucleotides, the CDR3 is TGTGCCAGCAGTTACCCGGACAGCAGTACCTATGGCTACACCTTC. Translation gives CASSYPDSSTYGYTF.